Sequencing of this T cell receptor beta chain was carried out in a study of blood T cell repertoires in COVID-19. The data were produced by immunoSEQ multiplex PCR, yet TCRdb's version contains in-frame clones alone and is incomplete. In the table there are approximately 400,000 clones, about 87% of which are singletons. The CDR3 loop spans 14 amino acids. From germline, CDR1 is MDHEN and CDR2 SYDVKM. The chain is built from TRBV28 and TRBJ2-1, with 9 bases lining up with TRBD2. The sequenced sample consisted of peripheral blood. This TCR came from a woman in her forties or fifties with COVID-19, enrolled during active disease. The CDR3: CASLGGGAYDEQFF. For the CDR3, the DNA is TGTGCTTCACTGGGCGGGGGGGCTTATGATGAGCAGTTCTTC. Variable domain in full (rest from reference TRBV28 and TRBJ2-1): DVKVTQSSRYLVKRTGEKVFLECVQDMDHENMFWYRQDPGLGLRLIYFSYDVKMKEKGDIPEGYSVSREKKERFSLILESASTNQTSMYLCASLGGGAYDEQFFGPGTRLTVL.